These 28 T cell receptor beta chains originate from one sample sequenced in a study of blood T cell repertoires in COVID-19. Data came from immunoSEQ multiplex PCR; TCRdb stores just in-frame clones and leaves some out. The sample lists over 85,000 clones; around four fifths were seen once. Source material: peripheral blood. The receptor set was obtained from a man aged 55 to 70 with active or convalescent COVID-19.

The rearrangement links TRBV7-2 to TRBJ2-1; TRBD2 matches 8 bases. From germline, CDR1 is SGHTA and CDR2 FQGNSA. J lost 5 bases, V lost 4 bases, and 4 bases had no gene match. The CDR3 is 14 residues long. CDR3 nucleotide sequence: TGTGCCAGCAGCTATAGCGGGAAAAACAATGAGCAGTTCTTC. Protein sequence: CASSYSGKNNEQFF.

CDR3 region: CASSIDRSQETQYF. In nucleotides, the CDR3 is TGTGCCAGCAGCATCGACAGGTCCCAAGAGACCCAGTACTTC. J is TRBJ2-5 and V is TRBV7-9; TRBD1 might be the D (6 bases). The CDR3 extends over 14 amino acids. Trimming removed 5 bases from V and 1 base from J, with 11 bases in between. CDR1 and CDR2 from the germline V gene are SEHNR and FQNEAQ (reference sequence).

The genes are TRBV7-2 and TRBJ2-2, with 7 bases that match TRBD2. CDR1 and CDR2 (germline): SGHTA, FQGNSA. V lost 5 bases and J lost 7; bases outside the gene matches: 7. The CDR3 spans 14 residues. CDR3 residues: CASSLGREYGELFF. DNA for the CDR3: TGTGCCAGCAGCCTTGGGCGGGAGTACGGGGAGCTGTTTTTT.

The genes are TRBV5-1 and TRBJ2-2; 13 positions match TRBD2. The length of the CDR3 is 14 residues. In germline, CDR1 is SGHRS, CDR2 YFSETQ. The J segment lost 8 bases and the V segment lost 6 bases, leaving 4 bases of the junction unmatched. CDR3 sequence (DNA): TGCGCCAGCAACCCGGGACTAGCGGGAGGGGAGCTGTTTTTT. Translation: CASNPGLAGGELFF.

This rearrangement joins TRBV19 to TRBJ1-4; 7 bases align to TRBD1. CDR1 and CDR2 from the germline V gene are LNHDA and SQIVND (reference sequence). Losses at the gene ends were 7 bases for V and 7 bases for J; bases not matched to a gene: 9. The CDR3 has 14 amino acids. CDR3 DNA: TGTGCCAGTAAACACGACAGGGAAAGTGAAAAACTGTTTTTT. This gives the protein CASKHDRESEKLFF. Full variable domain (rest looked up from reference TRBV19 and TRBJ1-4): DGGITQSPKYLFRKEGQNVTLSCEQNLNHDAMYWYRQDPGQGLRLIYYSQIVNDFQKGDIAEGYSVSREKKESFPLTVTSAQKNPTAFYLCASKHDRESEKLFFGSGTQLSVL.

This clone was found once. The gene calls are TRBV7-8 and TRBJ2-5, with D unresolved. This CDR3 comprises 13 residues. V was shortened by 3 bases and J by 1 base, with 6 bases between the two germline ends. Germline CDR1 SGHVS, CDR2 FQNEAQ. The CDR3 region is CASSFDTQETQYF. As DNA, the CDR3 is TGTGCCAGCAGCTTCGACACCCAAGAGACCCAGTACTTC.

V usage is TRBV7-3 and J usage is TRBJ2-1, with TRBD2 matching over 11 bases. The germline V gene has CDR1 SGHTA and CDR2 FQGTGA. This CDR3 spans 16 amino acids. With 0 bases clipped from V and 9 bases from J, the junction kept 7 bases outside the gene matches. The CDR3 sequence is CASSLTATSGAGEQFF. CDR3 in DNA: TGTGCCAGCAGCTTAACAGCGACTAGCGGGGCGGGTGAGCAGTTCTTC.

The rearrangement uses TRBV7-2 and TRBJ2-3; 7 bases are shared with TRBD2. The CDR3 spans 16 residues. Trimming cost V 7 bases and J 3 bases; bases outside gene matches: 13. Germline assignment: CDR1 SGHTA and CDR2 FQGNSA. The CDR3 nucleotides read TGTGCCAGCATCGAACTCAGCGGGAACCCTACAGATACGCAGTATTTT. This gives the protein CASIELSGNPTDTQYF.

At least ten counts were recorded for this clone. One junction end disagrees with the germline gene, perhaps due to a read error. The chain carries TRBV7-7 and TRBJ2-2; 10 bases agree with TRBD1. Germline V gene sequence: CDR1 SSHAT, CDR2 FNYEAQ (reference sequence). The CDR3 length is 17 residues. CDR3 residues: CASSPGTGVSNTGELFF. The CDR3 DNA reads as TGTGCTAGCAGCCCCGGGACAGGGGTCTCCAACACCGGGGAGCTGTTTTTT.

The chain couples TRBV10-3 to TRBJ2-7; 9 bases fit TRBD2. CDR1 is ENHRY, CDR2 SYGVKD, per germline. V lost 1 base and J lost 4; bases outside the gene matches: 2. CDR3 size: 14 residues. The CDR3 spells CAISELAGVYEQYF. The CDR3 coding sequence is TGTGCCATCAGTGAGTTAGCGGGAGTGTACGAGCAGTACTTC.

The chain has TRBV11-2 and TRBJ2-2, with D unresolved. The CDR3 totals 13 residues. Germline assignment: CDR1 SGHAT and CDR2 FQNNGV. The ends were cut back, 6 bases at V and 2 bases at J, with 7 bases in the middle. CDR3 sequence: CASRRLNTGELFF. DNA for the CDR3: TGTGCCAGCAGGCGACTTAACACCGGGGAGCTGTTTTTT.

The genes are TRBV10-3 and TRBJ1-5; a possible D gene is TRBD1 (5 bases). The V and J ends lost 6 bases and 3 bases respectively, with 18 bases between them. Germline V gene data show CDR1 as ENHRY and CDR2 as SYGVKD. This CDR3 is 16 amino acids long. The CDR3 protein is CAIRAGDPGNNQPQHF. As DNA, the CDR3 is TGTGCCATCAGGGCGGGGGATCCGGGGAACAATCAGCCCCAGCATTTT.

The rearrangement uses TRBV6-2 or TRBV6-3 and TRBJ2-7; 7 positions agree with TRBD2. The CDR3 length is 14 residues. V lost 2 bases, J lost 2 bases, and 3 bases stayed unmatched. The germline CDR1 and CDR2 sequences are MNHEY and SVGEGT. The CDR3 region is CASSYGAGTYEQYV. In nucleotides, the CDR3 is TGTGCCAGCAGTTACGGAGCGGGAACCTACGAGCAGTACGTC.

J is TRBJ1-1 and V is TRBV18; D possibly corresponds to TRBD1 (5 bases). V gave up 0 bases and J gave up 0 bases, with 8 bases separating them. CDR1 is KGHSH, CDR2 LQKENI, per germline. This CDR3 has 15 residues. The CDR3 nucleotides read TGTGCCAGCTCACCACCGGGCAGGGTGAACACTGAAGCTTTCTTT. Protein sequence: CASSPPGRVNTEAFF. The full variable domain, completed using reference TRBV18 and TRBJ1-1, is NAGVMQNPRHLVRRRGQEARLRCSPMKGHSHVYWYRQLPEEGLKFMVYLQKENIIDESGMPKERFSAEFPKEGPSILRIQQVVRGDSAAYFCASSPPGRVNTEAFFGQGTRLTVV.

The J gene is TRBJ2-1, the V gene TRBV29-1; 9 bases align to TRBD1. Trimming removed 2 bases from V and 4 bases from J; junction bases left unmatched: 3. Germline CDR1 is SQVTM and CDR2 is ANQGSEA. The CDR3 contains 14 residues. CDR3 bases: TGCAGCGTTGAATCCGGGACAGGGTACAATGAGCAGTTCTTC. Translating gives CSVESGTGYNEQFF.

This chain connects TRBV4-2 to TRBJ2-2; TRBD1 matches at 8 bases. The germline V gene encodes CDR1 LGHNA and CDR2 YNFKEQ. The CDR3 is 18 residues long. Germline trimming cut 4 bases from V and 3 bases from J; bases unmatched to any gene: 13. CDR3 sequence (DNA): TGTGCCAGCAGCCGCAACCCGAACCAGGGGGCTGACACCGGGGAGCTGTTTTTT. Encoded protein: CASSRNPNQGADTGELFF.

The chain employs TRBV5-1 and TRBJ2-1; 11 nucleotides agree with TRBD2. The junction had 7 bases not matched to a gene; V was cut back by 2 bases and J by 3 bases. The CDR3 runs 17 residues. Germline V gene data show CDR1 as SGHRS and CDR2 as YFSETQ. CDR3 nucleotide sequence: TGCGCCAGCAGCTTAGGGCTAGCGGGAGGTATCTACAATGAGCAGTTCTTC. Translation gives CASSLGLAGGIYNEQFF.

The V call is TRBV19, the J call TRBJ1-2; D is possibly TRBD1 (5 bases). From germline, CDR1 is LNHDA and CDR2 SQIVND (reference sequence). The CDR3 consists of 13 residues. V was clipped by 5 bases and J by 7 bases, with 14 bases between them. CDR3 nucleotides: TGTGCCAGTAGTGGGCAGGGCCTCATTGGCTACACCTTC. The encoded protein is CASSGQGLIGYTF. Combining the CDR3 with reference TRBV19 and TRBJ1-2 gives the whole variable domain DGGITQSPKYLFRKEGQNVTLSCEQNLNHDAMYWYRQDPGQGLRLIYYSQIVNDFQKGDIAEGYSVSREKKESFPLTVTSAQKNPTAFYLCASSGQGLIGYTFGSGTRLTVV.

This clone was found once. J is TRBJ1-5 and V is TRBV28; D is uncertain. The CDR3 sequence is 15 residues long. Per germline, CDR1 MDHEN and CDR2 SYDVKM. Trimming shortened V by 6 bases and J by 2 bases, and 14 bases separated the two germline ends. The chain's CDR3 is CASRGVEVGNQPQHF. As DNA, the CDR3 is TGTGCCAGCAGGGGAGTGGAGGTGGGCAATCAGCCCCAGCATTTT.

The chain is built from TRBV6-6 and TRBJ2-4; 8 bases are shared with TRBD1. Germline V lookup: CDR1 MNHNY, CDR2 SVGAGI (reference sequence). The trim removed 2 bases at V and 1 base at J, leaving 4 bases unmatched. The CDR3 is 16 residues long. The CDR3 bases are TGTGCCAGCAGTTACAATCGGACAGGGGCCAAAAACATTCAGTACTTC. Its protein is CASSYNRTGAKNIQYF.

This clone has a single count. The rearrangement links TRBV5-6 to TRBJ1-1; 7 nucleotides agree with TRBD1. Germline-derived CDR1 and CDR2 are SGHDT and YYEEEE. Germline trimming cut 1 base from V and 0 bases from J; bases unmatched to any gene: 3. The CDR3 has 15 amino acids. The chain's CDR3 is CASSLIGTVNTEAFF. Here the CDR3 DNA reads TGTGCCAGCAGCTTGATAGGGACAGTGAACACTGAAGCTTTCTTT.

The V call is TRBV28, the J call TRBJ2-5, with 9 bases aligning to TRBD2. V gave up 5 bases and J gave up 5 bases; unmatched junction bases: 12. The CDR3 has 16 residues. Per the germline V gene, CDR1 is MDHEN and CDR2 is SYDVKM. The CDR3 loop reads CASSIIRTSAGETQYF. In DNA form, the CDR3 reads TGTGCCAGCAGTATCATAAGGACTAGCGCGGGGGAGACCCAGTACTTC.

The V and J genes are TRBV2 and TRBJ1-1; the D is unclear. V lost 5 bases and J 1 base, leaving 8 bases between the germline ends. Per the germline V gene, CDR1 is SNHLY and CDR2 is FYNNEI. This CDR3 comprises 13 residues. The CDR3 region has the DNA TGTGCCAGCAGTCTTCCACAGAACACTGAAGCTTTCTTT. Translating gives CASSLPQNTEAFF.

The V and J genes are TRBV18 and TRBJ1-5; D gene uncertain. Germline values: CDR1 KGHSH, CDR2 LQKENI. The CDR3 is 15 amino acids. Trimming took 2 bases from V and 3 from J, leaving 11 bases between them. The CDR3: CASSPSGGLNQPQHF. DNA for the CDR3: TGTGCCAGCTCACCAAGTGGAGGACTCAATCAGCCCCAGCATTTT. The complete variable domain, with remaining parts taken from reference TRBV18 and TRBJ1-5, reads NAGVMQNPRHLVRRRGQEARLRCSPMKGHSHVYWYRQLPEEGLKFMVYLQKENIIDESGMPKERFSAEFPKEGPSILRIQQVVRGDSAAYFCASSPSGGLNQPQHFGDGTRLSIL.

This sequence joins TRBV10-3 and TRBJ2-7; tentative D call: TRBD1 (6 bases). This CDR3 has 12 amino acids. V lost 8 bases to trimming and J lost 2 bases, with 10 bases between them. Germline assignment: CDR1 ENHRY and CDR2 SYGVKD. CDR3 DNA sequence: TGTGCCATCGGCGGACAGCCCTACGAGCAGTACTTC. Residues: CAIGGQPYEQYF.

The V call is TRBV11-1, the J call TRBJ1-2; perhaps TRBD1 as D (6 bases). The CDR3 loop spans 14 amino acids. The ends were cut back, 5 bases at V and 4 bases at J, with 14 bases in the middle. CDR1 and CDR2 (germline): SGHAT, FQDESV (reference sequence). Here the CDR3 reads CASSPAGAGYGYTF. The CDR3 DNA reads TGTGCCAGCAGCCCGGCGGGGGCCGGCTATGGCTACACCTTC. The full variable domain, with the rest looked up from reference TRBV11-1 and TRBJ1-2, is EAEVAQSPRYKITEKSQAVAFWCDPISGHATLYWYRQILGQGPELLVQFQDESVVDDSQLPKDRFSAERLKGVDSTLKIQPAELGDSAMYLCASSPAGAGYGYTFGSGTRLTVV.

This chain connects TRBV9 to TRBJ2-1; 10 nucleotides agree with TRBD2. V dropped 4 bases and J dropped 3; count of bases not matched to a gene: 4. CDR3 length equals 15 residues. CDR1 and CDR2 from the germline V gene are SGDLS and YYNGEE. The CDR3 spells CASSPTSGVYNEQFF. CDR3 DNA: TGTGCCAGCAGCCCCACTAGCGGGGTCTACAATGAGCAGTTCTTC.

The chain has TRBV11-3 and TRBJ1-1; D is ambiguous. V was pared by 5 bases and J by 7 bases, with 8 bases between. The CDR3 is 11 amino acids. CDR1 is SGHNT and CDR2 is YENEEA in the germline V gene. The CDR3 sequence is CASSLGFEAFF. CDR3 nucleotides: TGTGCCAGCAGCCTCGGGTTTGAAGCTTTCTTT.